The sequence of this T cell receptor beta chain was determined in a study of chemoradiotherapy in HPV16-positive cancers (dated by TCRdb to between 2021 and 2024). For the wider study: Candidate HPV-specific T-cell clones and common TCR motifs were defined through functional T-cell assays on cells from a couple of HPV16-positive patients. The study asked whether T-cell immunity against the HPV oncoproteins E6 and E7 changes during chemoradiotherapy and whether it affects survival. TCR repertoires from some 89 patients with HPV-related cancers were then used to track the candidate HPV-specific TCRs and motifs. General findings and caveats noted by the study authors: Improved recurrence-free survival in HPV16-positive patients was associated with expansion of HPV-responsive T cells during chemoradiotherapy. Expansion of candidate HPV-specific clones and E7-related TCR motifs was observed in the tumor microenvironment during treatment, whereas no such expansion was observed for non-HPV-specific T cells. The survival association was reported for HPV16-positive patients, and the functional definition of HPV-specific T cells was derived from only a couple of HPV16-positive patients.

Repertoires were sampled multiple times during chemoradiotherapy, which allowed clonal expansion in the tumor microenvironment to be followed. Counted from cysteine to phenylalanine, this CDR3 has 15 amino acids. CDR3 DNA is the only sequence kept; it has 45 bases, read in frame from the first base. The germline V gene yields MNHNS for CDR1 and SASEGT for CDR2. Between the V and J ends, shortened by 8 bases and 0 bases respectively, the junction contains 14 bases. With regard to this clone: Its binding antigen is unknown. The record has no base qualities; no much larger clone is one base away.

Library method: the immunoSEQ multiplex PCR assay. Entries here come from immuneACCESS through TCRdb and include only in-frame sequences with V and J called. Some clones fail to appear in such tables; in the studies checked, an unresolved V gene covers under half of the shortfall, and the cause of the remainder is unknown. The sample table shows over 10,000 clones, and roughly 89% are seen once. Over 20% of the sample is in the top ten clones. The sequences come from blood, collected from a patient who underwent chemoradiotherapy. This TCR came from a human donor with HPV-associated anogenital cancer. Recombination linked TRBV6-1 to TRBJ2-1, with the identity of the D gene unclear. The CDR3 region reads CASLPHLSSYNEQFF. Here is the DNA: TGTGCCAGCCTACCACACTTGAGCTCCTACAATGAGCAGTTCTTC.